This entry describes one T cell receptor beta chain. The antigen is undetermined. Germline CDR1 ENHRY, CDR2 SYGVKD. V was shortened by 7 bases and J by 5 bases, with 19 bases between the two germline ends. The CDR3 contains 15 residues. This sample is part of a study of T-cell memory formation after mild COVID-19. Study-wide results and caveats: The study detected some responding clones in pre-infection memory, suggesting cross-reactive memory joined. Day 15 to 85 contracting clones showed balanced CD4/CD8; day 15 to 37 expanders favored CD4+. Second-wave clones that peaked on day 37 lacked confirmed SARS-CoV-2 specificity.

TCRdb ran MiXCR on the 5' RACE reads and lists one entry per CDR3 protein. This table has approximately 410,000 distinct CDR3 sequences, less than 25% appearing once. Input material: PBMCs or a T cell subset sorted from them (not recorded which). The TCR originated in an adult woman who had mild COVID-19 (a few samples of this study predate the infection). Cell type and time point are not known. The J gene is TRBJ2-3, the V gene TRBV10-3, with unresolved D. The DNA of the CDR3 is TGTGCCATCAAAAGGGAAGTCGGCCACCTAGATACGCAGTATTTT. It yields the protein CAIKREVGHLDTQYF.